This T cell receptor beta chain was captured by sequencing in a study of cytomegalovirus exposure and HLA in healthy donors. Study context: The same platform was used for the roughly 130 validation repertoires as for the approximately 610 first-cohort repertoires, as reported in a later analysis.

The study, taken as a whole, reports: Accounts indicate the classifier identified cytomegalovirus status with strong specificity and sensitivity.

CDR3 length: 15 residues. The J segment lost 5 bases and the V segment lost 5 bases, leaving 11 bases of the junction unmatched. The germline V gene has CDR1 SNHLY and CDR2 FYNNEI. Points on this clone: The target antigen is unknown.

TCRdb's copy holds only in-frame clones and misses some; the assay was immunoSEQ multiplex PCR. The table has some 63,000 clones, about 90% seen once. This TCR derives from a woman in her late teens or twenties in good health and CMV-seronegative. V usage is TRBV2 and J usage is TRBJ2-5; 7 bases map to TRBD2. Sequenced sample: PBMCs. CDR3 coding DNA: TGTGCCAGCAGTACGGGACTAACTTTTGGGGAGACCCAGTACTTC. Residues: CASSTGLTFGETQYF.